This TCR beta chain originates from a study of technical replicates of blood from a few donors. V was clipped by 0 bases and J by 4 bases, with 12 bases between them. The germline V gene has CDR1 SEHNR and CDR2 FQNEAQ (reference sequence). This CDR3 region has 15 residues. TCRdb keeps only in-frame clones here, not all; method: immunoSEQ multiplex PCR. The sample includes some 90,000 clones, 85% to 95% seen only once; the top ten take 0.3% to 0.35%. V is TRBV7-9 and J is TRBJ1-2; D perhaps matches TRBD1 (6 bases). The sequenced sample consisted of T cells isolated from PBMCs. This clonotype originated in a human donor in good health. This CDR3 reads CASSLAGQGSYGYTF. CDR3 nucleotide sequence: TGTGCCAGCAGCTTAGCAGGGCAGGGGAGCTATGGCTACACCTTC.